This T cell receptor beta chain was identified in a study of cytomegalovirus exposure and HLA in healthy donors. About the research overall: A preliminary data release comprised around 85 million unique TCRs obtained from HLA-typed donors.

This clone was seen only once. What it binds is unknown. Trimming took off 3 bases at V and 15 bases at J, with 21 bases between the two ends. This CDR3 has 14 amino acids. Germline CDR1 and CDR2: MDHEN and SYDVKM. General study points: In a later analysis, TCR association rates varied by HLA locus: DRB1 most, HLA-C fewest.

Primers for the PCR totalled 60 Vbeta and 13 Jbeta. The data were produced by immunoSEQ multiplex PCR, yet TCRdb's version contains in-frame clones alone and is incomplete. The sample consists of under 250,000 clones, roughly 85% of them appearing once. Sequencing was performed on PBMCs. The chain links TRBV28 to TRBJ2-1; TRBD1 is a possible D gene (6 bases). The sequence was obtained from a woman in her fifties or sixties in good health and CMV-seronegative. CDR3 nucleotides: TGTGCCAGCAGTTTCACCCAGTTAAGAACAGGGCCGTTCTTC. It yields the protein CASSFTQLRTGPFF.